This TCR beta chain was identified during a study of T cells expressing NK-cell markers. About the research overall: Sorted CD3+CD56+NKG2C+, CD3+CD56+NKG2C- and CD3+CD56-NKG2C+ T cells provided the TCR beta repertoires. Findings and caveats of the study: HCMV specificity of expanded NKG2C+ T cell clones remained unclear. There were a handful of donors in whom these clonotypes also led the CD3+CD56-NKG2C+ fraction.

As to this clonotype: Its specificity is not known.

UMIs were included in TCR beta cDNA generated by 5'RACE template switching. TCRdb re-called the 5' RACE reads and catalogs CDR3 proteins one per entry, DNA excluded. The data include 500,000 to 700,000 distinct CDR3 sequences; the top ten clones carry roughly 3.6%. CDR1 is SGHNT, CDR2 YENEEA, per germline. The length of the CDR3 is 13 residues. Sequencing used blood T cells: a sorted CD56 or NKG2C T cell subset, CD4+ or CD8+ T cells, or bulk PBMC T cells (not recorded which). The clonotype was recovered from a man aged 18 to 30 in good health. This rearrangement joins TRBV11-3 to TRBJ1-2; TCRdb picks TRBD1, but there is no DNA to check that call. The CDR3 protein is CASSLLSGNGYTF.